This T cell receptor beta chain emerged from a study of shared clonotypes between healthy human individuals. Concerning this clone: The antigen is not known. Distinct nucleotide sequences in the sample also encode this CDR3.

Generated by immunoSEQ multiplex PCR, the TCRdb table keeps only in-frame clones and is missing some. The table lists some 450,000 clones, roughly four fifths of them singletons. Study-level results: Blood was the only sampled material, and tissue repertoires likely differ.

This receptor was identified in a woman aged 40 to 55 in good health. Some clones in this sample may be carry-over from other donors' samples. Sequenced material: PBMCs.

The CDR3 DNA reads as TGTGCCAGCAGCTCCGTAGGCTACACCTTC. It codes for CASSSVGYTF. The V and J genes are TRBV28 and TRBJ1-2; D is unresolved. V was cut by 6 bases and J by 8 bases, with 7 bases left in between. CDR3 length: 10 residues. Germline CDR1 reads MDHEN; CDR2 reads SYDVKM.